Listed here is a single TCR beta chain. The target of this receptor is not known. No base quality values were provided; no much bigger clone lies one nucleotide off. The data derive from a study of shared clonotypes between healthy human individuals (dated by TCRdb to the early 2020s). For context, the study as a whole: The cohort included three men and two women between 18 and 49 years of age. Per donor, three plates each were used for CD4 naive and CD4 memory, two for CD8 naive, and one for CD8 memory. Blood TCR repertoires of about five healthy adults were deeply sequenced to estimate repertoire size and the extent of clonotype sharing between individuals. To increase sequencing depth and limit assay-specific biases, TCR repertoire library preparation and sequencing were carried out by different laboratories using diverse techniques. Leukapheresis yielded between about 0.9 and 9.5 billion PBMCs per donor.

For the CD8 naive samples, CD45RO-negative cells were positively selected for CCR7, yielding a CD45RA+CCR7+ population from which TemRA cells were excluded. The donors were healthy, HIV-negative adults with no recently reported acute infections or vaccinations. Every donor was a Caucasian adult residing in Nashville, Tennessee, USA. Blood was obtained by leukapheresis, after which PBMCs were separated by Ficoll-Histopaque density gradient centrifugation and cryopreserved in liquid nitrogen vapor phase. Purity and quantity of every magnetically sorted T cell population were checked by analytical flow cytometry. Genomic DNA was isolated from each sorted fraction and quantified by UV absorbance on a Nanodrop 2000c. Trimming takes 0 bases from V and 5 bases from J, and the germline ends sit 19 bases apart. The CDR3 covers 17 residues, taking in both the cysteine and the phenylalanine. Just CDR3 DNA is preserved here, 51 bases in frame from base 1. CDR1 is given as SGHAT and CDR2 as FQNNGV, both from the germline V gene.

Study-level results and caveats: Naive subsets generally had larger estimated clonotype richness than memory subsets did. Based on pairwise subsampling, the degree of clonotype sharing among donors was expected to be affected by sequencing depth. Only blood was sampled, and tissue TCR repertoires likely differ from those in blood. Rarefaction of sorted-subset datasets indicated incomplete sequencing despite the large sequencing depth. When several donors were compared, the shared fraction of clonotypes was roughly 5% for naive CD4, about 4% for naive CD8, 2.3% for memory CD4, and 0.4% for memory CD8. Higher generation probabilities were observed for clonotypes shared by all four sorted-subset donors than for non-shared clonotypes. Because the study included a small number of donors, the genetic and exposure-history diversity represented was limited.

Using the deep immunoSEQ assay, multiplex PCR amplified TCR CDR3 regions from genomic DNA. Extracted genomic DNA from each cell subset was distributed evenly across all wells of several immunoSEQ 96-well plates, and each plate was treated as a replicate. Each replicate PCR for sorted subsets received around 200 ng genomic DNA, equal to roughly 29,000 T cell genomes. Purified libraries were quantified with a Qubit 3.0 fluorometer, sized on a Bioanalyzer 2100, and re-quantified with the KAPA Library Quantification kit. Every immunoSEQ 96-well plate was sequenced on a separate single-read 150-cycle Illumina NextSeq 550 flow cell. Processing in the source paper ran as follows. Because only junctional sequences without quality scores were contained in the immunoSEQ output, filtering matching that applied to full-length reads could not be performed. Sequences were annotated with PyIR, a Python wrapper for IgBLAST v1.9, using IMGT germline references to assign V/J genes and CDR3. Any read was removed if the V/J assignment was weak (E-value above 1e-6), the CDR3 was missing, or the read contained stop codons, out-of-frame junctions, or ambiguous translated residues. V3J clonotypes were defined as sequences sharing the same inferred V gene, J gene, and CDR3 amino acid sequence. Percentage overlap between repertoires was calculated by dividing the number of shared unique clonotypes by the size of the smaller repertoire. Repertoire richness was assessed with RTK rarefaction, the Chao1 estimator, and Recon v2.1 estimates of unobserved clonotypes. For all TCRbeta clonotypes obtained by the gDNA method from a few donors, generation probabilities were computed with OLGA. TCRdb retrieved this table from immuneACCESS and kept in-frame rearrangements only. Not all clones are present; in checked studies, unresolved V genes account for under half, and no reason is known for the remainder. Clonal size and the V and J genes are those of that table, whereas D and trimming came from the DNA. The sample table records millions of clones; about 95% of these occur just once. The leading ten clones occupy roughly 1% of the sample.

The V and J segments used are TRBV11-2 and TRBJ1-1, with the D gene uncertain. The origin of this receptor is a young man in good health. The sample taken for sequencing was naive CD8+ T cells sorted from blood. Explained via the paper, the cell subset or site label denotes: CD45RA+CCR7+. The bases are TGTGCCAGCAGCTTAGATCCTGTGACCCCCGGAGGAACTGAAGCTTTCTTT. Translated, it reads CASSLDPVTPGGTEAFF.